This T cell receptor (beta chain) was sequenced for a study of regulatory T cells in long-lasting Graves disease. Noted time point: newly diagnosed GD, antithyroid drugs for less than 3 months. The TCR library was prepared using RNA isolated from PBMCs. Assembly of TCR beta libraries relied on iRepertoire HTBI primers together with Arm-PCR of CDR3 regions. As handled by the study authors: Identified across the samples were 62 TRBV segments and about 14 TRBJ segments. MiXCR, run by TCRdb on the multiplex PCR reads, gives a single entry per CDR3 protein. These V and J calls originate from TCRdb's pipeline instead of the authors' own analysis. The table lists under 700,000 distinct CDR3 sequences, 15% to 20% of them singletons. This clonotype was seen ten or more times. From germline, CDR1 is SGHKS and CDR2 YYEKEE (reference sequence). CDR3 length equals 15 residues. V lost 5 bases, J lost 4 bases, and 18 bases lay in between.

The data were also submitted as part of a second study, on T cells in Graves' hyperthyroidism and ophthalmopathy.

This sequence was found in a woman between 40 and 65 years old with Graves disease. This sample comprised peripheral blood mononuclear cells (PBMCs), obtained at new diagnosis, from a patient treated with antithyroid drugs. This sequence joins TRBV5-5 and TRBJ1-2; possibly TRBD1 for D (5 bases). The CDR3 is CASSGLGAGVYGYTF. The CDR3 DNA reads as TGTGCCAGCAGTGGATTAGGGGCGGGGGTCTATGGCTACACCTTC.